This TCR beta chain was sequenced during a study of T cell responses to AZD1222 COVID-19 vaccine. Whole-study findings and limits: Spike-spanning, vaccine-associated CD4 TCRs were dominant at 160-218 and 743-854. Unmutated variant regions are reportedly targeted by nearly half of spike-specific TCRs. Repertoires were obtained only post-peak T cell response.

Germline assignment: CDR1 MDHEN and CDR2 SYDVKM. Trimming removed 4 bases from V and 5 bases from J; junction bases left unmatched: 4. The CDR3 is 14 amino acids. Only in-frame clones appear in the TCRdb table, and some are missing; sequencing was by immunoSEQ multiplex PCR. The top ten hold 11% of the sample, which has around 80,000 clones, about 88% seen once. Regarding this clone: Its antigen is currently unknown.

The rearrangement uses TRBV28 and TRBJ1-2; 10 bases fit TRBD1. The sample here was peripheral blood, taken on day 0 of AZD1222 vaccination. The TCR was taken from an adult in good health. The CDR3 spells CASSSGQGTYGYTF. The CDR3 nucleotides are TGTGCCAGCAGTTCGGGACAGGGGACATATGGCTACACCTTC.